Listed below are T cell receptor beta chains from one sample, sequenced in a study of technical replicates of blood from a few donors. Libraries were prepared by immunoSEQ multiplex PCR; TCRdb keeps only in-frame clonotypes and omits some of them. The table shows about 67,000 clones, with more than 95% occurring only once. Sequencing input: T cells isolated from PBMCs. The receptors were gathered from a human donor in good health. The CDR3 runs from the conserved cysteine through the conserved F or W. The D gene is left open where the match is weak. Size is stated for part of the rows, as once, few or many counts, or as a class when the clone is expanded.

abundance: .; v_gene: TRBV4-2; j_gene: TRBJ2-2; d_gene: TRBD2; CDR3aa: CASSQVGMGLAGVPGELFF; CDR3nt: TGTGCCAGCAGCCAAGTAGGAATGGGACTAGCGGGAGTCCCCGGGGAGCTGTTTTTT
abundance: .; v_gene: TRBV5-1; j_gene: TRBJ2-7; d_gene: .; CDR3aa: CASSPGLYEQYF; CDR3nt: TGCGCCAGCAGCCCGGGACTTTACGAGCAGTACTTC
abundance: .; v_gene: TRBV29-1; j_gene: TRBJ1-2; d_gene: .; CDR3aa: CSVERVRAATGYGYTF; CDR3nt: TGCAGCGTTGAGAGGGTAAGGGCCGCTACGGGCTATGGCTACACCTTC
abundance: once; v_gene: TRBV5-6; j_gene: TRBJ2-3; d_gene: TRBD1; CDR3aa: CASSRSGTGDTDTQYF; CDR3nt: TGTGCCAGCAGCCGTTCCGGGACAGGTGACACAGATACGCAGTATTTT
abundance: .; v_gene: TRBV5-1; j_gene: TRBJ2-5; d_gene: .; CDR3aa: CASSLDQETQYF; CDR3nt: TGCGCCAGCAGCCTAGACCAAGAGACCCAGTACTTC
abundance: .; v_gene: TRBV9; j_gene: TRBJ1-2; d_gene: TRBD1; CDR3aa: CASSVGQGSYGYTF; CDR3nt: TGTGCCAGCAGCGTGGGACAGGGAAGCTATGGCTACACCTTC
abundance: .; v_gene: TRBV30; j_gene: TRBJ2-1; d_gene: TRBD2; CDR3aa: CAYTALAGNNEQFF; CDR3nt: TGTGCCTACACGGCACTAGCGGGGAACAATGAGCAGTTCTTC
abundance: .; v_gene: TRBV7-9; j_gene: TRBJ2-7; d_gene: TRBD2; CDR3aa: CASSPAGGGYEQYF; CDR3nt: TGTGCCAGCAGCCCCGCGGGGGGCGGCTACGAGCAGTACTTC
abundance: once; v_gene: TRBV5-1; j_gene: TRBJ1-1; d_gene: .; CDR3aa: CASSGSLGGTEAFF; CDR3nt: TGCGCCAGCAGTGGTTCATTAGGGGGCACTGAAGCTTTCTTT
abundance: .; v_gene: TRBV9; j_gene: TRBJ1-1; d_gene: .; CDR3aa: CASSARSNMNTEAFF; CDR3nt: TGTGCCAGCAGCGCTCGCAGTAACATGAACACTGAAGCTTTCTTT
abundance: .; v_gene: TRBV6-1; j_gene: TRBJ2-2; d_gene: TRBD2; CDR3aa: CASNSLLAAGELFF; CDR3nt: TGTGCCAGCAACTCCCTCCTAGCGGCCGGGGAGCTGTTTTTT
abundance: once; v_gene: TRBV28; j_gene: TRBJ1-1; d_gene: TRBD1; CDR3aa: CASRGRTGRYTEAFF; CDR3nt: TGTGCCAGCAGAGGTAGGACAGGGAGGTACACTGAAGCTTTCTTT
abundance: .; v_gene: TRBV9; j_gene: TRBJ2-5; d_gene: .; CDR3aa: CASSVTGMYQETQYF; CDR3nt: TGTGCCAGCAGCGTCACAGGGATGTACCAAGAGACCCAGTACTTC
abundance: .; v_gene: TRBV7-8; j_gene: TRBJ2-1; d_gene: TRBD2; CDR3aa: CASSLSRTRRDHEQFF; CDR3nt: TGTGCCAGCAGCTTATCCCGGACTAGAAGAGACCATGAGCAGTTCTTC
abundance: .; v_gene: TRBV30; j_gene: TRBJ1-3; d_gene: .; CDR3aa: CAWSVQRTASSGNTIYF; CDR3nt: TGTGCCTGGAGTGTACAAAGGACAGCAAGCTCTGGAAACACCATATATTTT
abundance: .; v_gene: TRBV5-1; j_gene: TRBJ2-3; d_gene: TRBD2; CDR3aa: CASSFLAGVTDTQYF; CDR3nt: TGCGCCAGCAGCTTCTTAGCGGGCGTTACAGATACGCAGTATTTT
abundance: .; v_gene: TRBV5-1; j_gene: TRBJ1-3; d_gene: .; CDR3aa: CASSFFAGSSGNTIYF; CDR3nt: TGCGCCAGCAGCTTTTTCGCAGGGTCCTCTGGAAACACCATATATTTT
abundance: .; v_gene: TRBV12-5; j_gene: TRBJ2-5; d_gene: TRBD2; CDR3aa: CASGLVSTGGETQYF; CDR3nt: TGTGCTAGTGGTTTGGTATCCACGGGAGGGGAGACCCAGTACTTC
abundance: .; v_gene: TRBV28; j_gene: TRBJ2-2; d_gene: .; CDR3aa: CASSNGPPSYTGELFF; CDR3nt: TGTGCCAGCAGCAACGGTCCCCCAAGCTACACCGGGGAGCTGTTTTTT
abundance: .; v_gene: TRBV6-1; j_gene: TRBJ1-5; d_gene: .; CDR3aa: CASEGHHNQPQHF; CDR3nt: TGTGCCAGCGAGGGACATCACAATCAGCCCCAGCATTTT
abundance: .; v_gene: TRBV6-5; j_gene: TRBJ1-6; d_gene: .; CDR3aa: CASSYGPSYSPLHF; CDR3nt: TGTGCCAGCAGTTACGGCCCCTCCTATTCACCCCTCCACTTT
abundance: .; v_gene: TRBV2; j_gene: TRBJ1-2; d_gene: TRBD1; CDR3aa: CASSPTGYGYTF; CDR3nt: TGTGCCAGCTCACCGACAGGGTATGGCTACACCTTC
abundance: .; v_gene: TRBV10-3; j_gene: TRBJ1-3; d_gene: .; CDR3aa: CAISPTVLSGNTIYF; CDR3nt: TGTGCCATCAGCCCGACAGTACTCTCTGGAAACACCATATATTTT
abundance: .; v_gene: TRBV11-2; j_gene: TRBJ2-7; d_gene: TRBD2; CDR3aa: CASSNGGYRSGSGSYEQYF; CDR3nt: TGTGCCAGCAGCAACGGGGGGTATCGGAGTGGTAGCGGCTCCTACGAGCAGTACTTC
abundance: .; v_gene: TRBV5-1; j_gene: TRBJ2-7; d_gene: .; CDR3aa: CASSLELGGASYEQYF; CDR3nt: TGCGCCAGCAGCTTGGAATTGGGCGGGGCTTCCTACGAGCAGTACTTC
abundance: .; v_gene: TRBV30; j_gene: TRBJ2-1; d_gene: TRBD2; CDR3aa: CAWSNGGENEQFF; CDR3nt: TGTGCCTGGAGTAACGGGGGGGAGAATGAGCAGTTCTTC
abundance: once; v_gene: TRBV5-6; j_gene: TRBJ1-2; d_gene: .; CDR3aa: CASSSLGHSRRYGYTF; CDR3nt: TGTGCCAGCAGCTCGCTTGGGCACTCGAGGAGGTATGGCTACACCTTC